The 3 T cell receptor beta chains below were found in one sample sequenced in a study of T cell repertoires in cytomegalovirus infection. TCRdb called the reads again in MiXCR, with one record for every CDR3 protein. The sample carries approximately 590,000 distinct CDR3 sequences, 35% to 50% recorded once. Their recognized antigens are unknown. The sequencing here drew on cultured PBMCs, taken from culture after CMV antigen stimulation. The receptors shown here come from a human donor in good health (CMV status not recorded). Some clones in this sample may be carry-over from other donors' samples.

The chain couples TRBV7-8 to TRBJ2-5; 9 bases are shared with TRBD1. V was clipped by 6 bases and J by 5 bases; unmatched bases: 7. The CDR3 spans 14 residues. Germline-derived CDR1 and CDR2 are SGHVS and FQNEAQ. CDR3 amino acids: CASRATGGAETQYF. CDR3 in DNA: TGTGCCAGCAGAGCTACAGGGGGCGCCGAGACCCAGTACTTC.

This clonotype turned up a few times. This chain uses TRBV12-3 or TRBV12-4 with TRBJ2-5; a weak D match, TRBD1 (6 bases). The CDR3 is 13 amino acids. V was cut by 6 bases and J by 4 bases, with 12 bases left in between. The CDR3 DNA reads TGTGCCAGCAGCCCCGGACAGTCAGAGACCCAGTACTTC. Translating it yields CASSPGQSETQYF.

This clonotype was detected only a few times. The chain uses TRBV6-1 and TRBJ2-7, with D unresolved. V lost 5 bases and J lost 3, with 23 bases in between. Germline values: CDR1 MNHNS, CDR2 SASEGT. The CDR3 covers 17 residues. CDR3 protein: CASSNQPPTHFGYEQYF. In DNA, the CDR3 is TGTGCCAGCAGTAATCAACCTCCAACCCATTTTGGCTACGAGCAGTACTTC.